This TCR beta chain was identified in a study of cytomegalovirus exposure and HLA in healthy donors. The overall study: Roughly four fifths of roughly 400 genotyped donors fell in the Caucasian-associated ancestry cluster. Study-wide results and limits: The majority of TCR sequences were rare, yet some public TCRs appeared in many donors. The study reported that TCR beta sequences accurately predicted HLA-A and HLA-B alleles in most subjects.

Concerning this clone: Its specificity is not known.

Primers: 60 Vbeta forward and 13 Jbeta reverse. Produced via immunoSEQ multiplex PCR; TCRdb's table is partial and in-frame only. The sample holds 95,000 to 150,000 clones. V shed 4 bases and J shed 2 bases, with 11 bases lying between them. The CDR3 is 14 amino acids. Germline CDR1 SGDLS, CDR2 YYNGEE. The source of this sequence is a man in his thirties or forties in good health and CMV-seronegative. The sample consisted of PBMCs. V usage is TRBV9 and J usage is TRBJ2-3, with D perhaps matching TRBD1 (5 bases). The CDR3 coding sequence is TGTGCCAGCAGCCCTCGACAGTTCACAGATACGCAGTATTTT. Its translation: CASSPRQFTDTQYF.